Here is one T cell receptor beta chain with its context. Per the study methods: Scientists estimated how many nucleated cells there were by amplifying reference gene primers. TCRdb keeps only in-frame clones here, not all; method: immunoSEQ multiplex PCR. The DNA was the basis for D and trimming; V, J and clone size are from that table. The sample holds 250,000 to 300,000 clones; roughly 88% are singletons and the top ten take 11%. The data derive from a study of blood T cell repertoires in COVID-19. Turning to the study itself: Sites across the United States, Italy and Spain contributed samples from acute and convalescent COVID-19. T cells, B-cell-depleted T cells, or PBMCs provided the cDNA or gDNA that served as material.

The sequenced material came from peripheral blood. This TCR came from a woman aged 70-85 years with acute or convalescent COVID-19.

CDR3 in amino acids: CASSVRGGTNTEAFF. The CDR3 nucleotides read TGTGCCAGCAGCGTAAGGGGAGGGACGAACACTGAAGCTTTCTTT. V and J are TRBV9 and TRBJ1-1; possibly TRBD1 for D (5 bases). The CDR3 runs 15 residues. Germline loops: CDR1 SGDLS, CDR2 YYNGEE. The V and J ends lost 1 base and 1 base respectively, with 11 bases between them. Using reference TRBV9 and TRBJ1-1 for the parts outside the CDR3, the full variable domain is DSGVTQTPKHLITATGQRVTLRCSPRSGDLSVYWYQQSLDQGLQFLIQYYNGEERAKGNILERFSAQQFPDLHSELNLSSLELGDSALYFCASSVRGGTNTEAFFGQGTRLTVV.